The present T cell receptor (beta chain) was sequenced within a study of cytomegalovirus exposure and HLA in healthy donors. Study conclusions and caveats: Earlier results showed most TCR beta V segments being productive about 87% or about 30% of the time. In a later analysis, about 17,000 TCR beta sequences were associated with HLA alleles at 0.05 false discovery rate.

V was pared by 4 bases and J by 3 bases, with 6 bases between. This CDR3 has 12 residues. Germline loops: CDR1 SQVTM, CDR2 ANQGSEA. PCR primers comprised 60 Vbeta and 13 Jbeta primers. In the original processing: Later reanalysis found 60 million to 90 million unique TCR beta chains, around 9.9 million of them shared. The table came from immunoSEQ multiplex PCR; TCRdb's copy has only in-frame clones and leaves some out. D and trimming come from the DNA, and the V and J calls and clone size come from that table. The repertoire has fewer than 250,000 clones, roughly 80% of them found once; the top ten carry nearly 6%. Concerning this clone: Its antigen is unknown.

The chain employs TRBV29-1 and TRBJ2-2; D not certain. Source material: PBMCs. The clonotype comes from a man aged 40-50 years in good health and CMV-seropositive. For the CDR3, the DNA is TGCAGCGTTGCCCCGGACACCGGGGAGCTGTTTTTT. Protein product: CSVAPDTGELFF.